The following is a T cell receptor (beta chain) sequence with its context. No cognate antigen has been identified for it. No clone much larger than this one lies a single base away; base qualities are absent. RNA was extracted with the RNeasy kit and roughly 0.45 to 1 ug was reverse transcribed using random hexamers. The immunoSEQ multiplex PCR assay, which covers 54 Vbeta and 13 Jbeta segments, was used to amplify TCR beta CDR3 regions. Bias from PCR amplification was corrected by using a synthetic template baseline for primer optimization and for computational correction. In the paper's pipeline: Reads were assigned to V, D and J genes according to IMGT and analyzed in immunoSEQ Analyzer, with only productive sequences retained. Clonality was computed as one minus Shannon entropy normalized by log2 of the number of productive unique sequences. For each patient and control, public and private clones were evaluated within the 100 most prevalent clones. Clones were defined as Susac-specific if absent from the healthy and MS cohorts, from some 1,000 published viral clones and from other ImmuneACCESS disease sequences. TCRdb cleaned the public reads at Q25 with fastp, built clones with MiXCR and kept in-frame beta chains. Merged by CDR3 protein, the rows form single entries marked with the most common genes and DNA. The V and J calls come from TCRdb's annotation, not from the publication. This sample lists about 300,000 distinct CDR3 sequences; about 82% were detected once. Jointly, the top ten make up roughly 0.21% of the sample.

This sample stems from a study of CD8 T cells in Susac syndrome (dated by TCRdb to the late 2010s). General notes on the study: Whether CD8+ T cell activation and differentiation in Susac syndrome was antigen driven was tested using repertoire sequencing. The study compared CD8+ T cell repertoire clonality among roughly eleven healthy donors, approximately 14 Susac syndrome patients and some 16 multiple sclerosis patients.

Peripheral blood CD8+ and CD4+ T cells from healthy donors, Susac syndrome patients and multiple sclerosis patients were profiled using high-throughput TCR beta sequencing. The multiple sclerosis controls were treatment-naive patients whose relapsing-remitting disease, either stable or active, fulfilled the revised McDonald criteria. Bulk CD8+ and CD4+ T cells were purified magnetically by negative isolation, whereas CD8+ TEMRA cells were enriched by FACS. Blood was collected in EDTA tubes and processed within 24 hours, with PBMCs isolated through density gradient centrifugation. PBMCs intended for TCR sequencing were cryopreserved in liquid nitrogen and thawed later in a water bath at 37 degrees C. A purity of at least 90% was achieved for sorted or isolated CD4+, CD8+ and CD8+ TEMRA cells. Broad study findings and their caveats: The number of individuals in the TCR sequencing and HLA analysis was acknowledged as relatively small.

CDR1 and CDR2, per the germline V gene, are WSHSY and SAAADI. Here V drops 4 bases and J drops 7 bases, and the junction holds 6 bases not matched to any gene. The CDR3 runs 14 residues from the cysteine to the phenylalanine. The kept DNA is CDR3 alone, 42 bases in frame from the first base. This TCR was sampled from a human donor with multiple sclerosis. The chain couples TRBV10-2 to TRBJ2-1; a stretch of 8 junction bases matches TRBD1. Sequencing was performed on CD8+ T cells from PBMCs. The encoded CDR3 is CASSGRTGMNEQFF. The DNA sequence is given as TGCGCCAGCAGTGGTAGGACAGGGATGAATGAGCAGTTCTTC.